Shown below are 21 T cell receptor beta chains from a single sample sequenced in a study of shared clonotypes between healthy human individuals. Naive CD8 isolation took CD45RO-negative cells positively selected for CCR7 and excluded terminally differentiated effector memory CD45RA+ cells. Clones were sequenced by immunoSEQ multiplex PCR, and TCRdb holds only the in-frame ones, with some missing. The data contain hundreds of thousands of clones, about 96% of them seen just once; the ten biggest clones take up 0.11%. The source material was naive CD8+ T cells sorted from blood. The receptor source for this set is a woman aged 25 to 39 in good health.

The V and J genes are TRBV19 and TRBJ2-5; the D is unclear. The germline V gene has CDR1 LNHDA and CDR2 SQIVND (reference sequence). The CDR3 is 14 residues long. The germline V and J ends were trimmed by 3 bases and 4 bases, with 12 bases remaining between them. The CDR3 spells CASSITPMVETQYF. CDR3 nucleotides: TGTGCCAGTAGTATTACTCCTATGGTAGAGACCCAGTACTTC.

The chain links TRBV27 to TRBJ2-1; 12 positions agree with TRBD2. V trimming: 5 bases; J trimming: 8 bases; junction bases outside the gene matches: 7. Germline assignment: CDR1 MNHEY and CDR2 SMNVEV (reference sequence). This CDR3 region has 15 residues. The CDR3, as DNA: TGTGCCAGCAGTAAGACTAGCGGGAGTATCGATGAGCAGTTCTTC. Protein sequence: CASSKTSGSIDEQFF.

The DNA for the CDR3 is TGCGCCAGCAGGCAGGGAGTCTCTGGGGCCAACGTCCTGACTTTC. This gives the protein CASRQGVSGANVLTF. The chain couples TRBV4-1 to TRBJ2-6; D possibly matches TRBD1 or TRBD2 (5 bases each). Between the trimmed V and J ends, which lost 6 bases and 0 bases, there was a span of 9 bases. CDR1 is MGHRA and CDR2 is YSYEKL in the germline V gene. CDR3 length equals 15 residues.

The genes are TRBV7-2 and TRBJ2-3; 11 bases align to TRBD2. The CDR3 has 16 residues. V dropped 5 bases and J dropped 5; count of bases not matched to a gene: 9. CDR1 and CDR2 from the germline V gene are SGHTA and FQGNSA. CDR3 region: CASSQTSGRFQDTQYF. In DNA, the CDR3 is TGTGCCAGCAGCCAAACTAGCGGGAGATTTCAAGATACGCAGTATTTT.

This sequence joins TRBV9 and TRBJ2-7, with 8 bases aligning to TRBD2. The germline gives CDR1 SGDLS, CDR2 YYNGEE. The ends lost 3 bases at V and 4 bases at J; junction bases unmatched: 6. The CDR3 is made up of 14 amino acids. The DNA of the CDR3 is TGTGCCAGCAGCGCCGGACTAGCAGCTTACGAGCAGTACTTC. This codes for CASSAGLAAYEQYF. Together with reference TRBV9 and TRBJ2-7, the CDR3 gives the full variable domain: DSGVTQTPKHLITATGQRVTLRCSPRSGDLSVYWYQQSLDQGLQFLIQYYNGEERAKGNILERFSAQQFPDLHSELNLSSLELGDSALYFCASSAGLAAYEQYFGPGTRLTVT.

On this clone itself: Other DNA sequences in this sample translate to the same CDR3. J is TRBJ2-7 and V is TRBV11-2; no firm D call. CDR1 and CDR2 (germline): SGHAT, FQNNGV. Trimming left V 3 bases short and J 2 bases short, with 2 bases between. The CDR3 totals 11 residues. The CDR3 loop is CASSLAYEQYF. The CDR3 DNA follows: TGTGCCAGCAGCTTGGCCTACGAGCAGTACTTC.

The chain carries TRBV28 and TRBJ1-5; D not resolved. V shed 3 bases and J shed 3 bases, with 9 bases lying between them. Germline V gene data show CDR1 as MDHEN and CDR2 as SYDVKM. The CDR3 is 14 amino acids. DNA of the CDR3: TGTGCCAGCAGTTTTAGAGGCTACAATCAGCCCCAGCATTTT. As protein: CASSFRGYNQPQHF.

CDR3 DNA sequence: TGTGCCAGCAGTCCCCGGACATCCAGACTCCCCGGGGAGCTGTTTTTT. Translated: CASSPRTSRLPGELFF. This chain uses TRBV28 with TRBJ2-2, with a possible D match to TRBD1 (5 bases). Trimming cost V 5 bases and J 6 bases, with 19 bases left between them. Germline V gives CDR1 MDHEN, CDR2 SYDVKM. This CDR3 region has 16 residues.

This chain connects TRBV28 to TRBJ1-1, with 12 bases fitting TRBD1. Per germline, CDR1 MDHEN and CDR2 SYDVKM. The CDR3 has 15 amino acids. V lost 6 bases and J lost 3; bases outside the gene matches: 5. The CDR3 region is CASRGQGAVDTEAFF. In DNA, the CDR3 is TGTGCCAGCAGGGGACAGGGGGCGGTTGACACTGAAGCTTTCTTT. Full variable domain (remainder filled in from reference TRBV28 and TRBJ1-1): DVKVTQSSRYLVKRTGEKVFLECVQDMDHENMFWYRQDPGLGLRLIYFSYDVKMKEKGDIPEGYSVSREKKERFSLILESASTNQTSMYLCASRGQGAVDTEAFFGQGTRLTVV.

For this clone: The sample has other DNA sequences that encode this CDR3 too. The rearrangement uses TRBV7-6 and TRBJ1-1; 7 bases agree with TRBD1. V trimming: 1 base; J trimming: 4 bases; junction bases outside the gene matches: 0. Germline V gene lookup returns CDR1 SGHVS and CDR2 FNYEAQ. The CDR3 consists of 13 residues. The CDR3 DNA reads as TGTGCCAGCAGCTTAGGGACAGGCACTGAAGCTTTCTTT. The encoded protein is CASSLGTGTEAFF.

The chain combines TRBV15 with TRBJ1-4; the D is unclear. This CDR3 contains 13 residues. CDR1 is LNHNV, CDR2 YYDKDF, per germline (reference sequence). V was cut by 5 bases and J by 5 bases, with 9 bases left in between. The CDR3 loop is CATSHDDNEKLFF. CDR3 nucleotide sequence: TGTGCCACCAGCCATGATGACAATGAAAAACTGTTTTTT.

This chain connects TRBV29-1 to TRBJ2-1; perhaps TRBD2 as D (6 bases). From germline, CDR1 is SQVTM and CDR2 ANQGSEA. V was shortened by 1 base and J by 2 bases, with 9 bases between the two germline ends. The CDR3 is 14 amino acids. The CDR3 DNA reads TGCAGCGTTGAAGCGGGGGTCGCCTACAATGAGCAGTTCTTC. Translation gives CSVEAGVAYNEQFF.

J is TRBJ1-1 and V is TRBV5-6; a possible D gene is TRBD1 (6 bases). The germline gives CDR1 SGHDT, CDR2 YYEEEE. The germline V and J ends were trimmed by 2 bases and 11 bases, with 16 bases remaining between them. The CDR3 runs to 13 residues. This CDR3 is CASSLQGRAGAFF. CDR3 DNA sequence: TGTGCCAGCAGCTTACAGGGTCGGGCTGGGGCTTTCTTT.

The CDR3 loop reads CASSLPRGFPDEQYF. As DNA, the CDR3 is TGTGCCAGCAGCTTGCCCCGAGGGTTTCCCGACGAGCAGTACTTC. The chain has TRBV11-1 and TRBJ2-7; the D gene is possibly TRBD2 (5 bases). The CDR3 length is 15 residues. The germline V gene encodes CDR1 SGHAT and CDR2 FQDESV (reference sequence). V shed 3 bases and J shed 5 bases, with 17 bases lying between them.

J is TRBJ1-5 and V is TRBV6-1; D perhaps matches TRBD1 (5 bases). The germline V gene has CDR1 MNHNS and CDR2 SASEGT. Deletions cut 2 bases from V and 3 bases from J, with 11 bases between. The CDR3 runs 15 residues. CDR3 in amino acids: CASSEWGGDNQPQHF. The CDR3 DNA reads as TGTGCCAGCAGTGAATGGGGAGGGGACAATCAGCCCCAGCATTTT.

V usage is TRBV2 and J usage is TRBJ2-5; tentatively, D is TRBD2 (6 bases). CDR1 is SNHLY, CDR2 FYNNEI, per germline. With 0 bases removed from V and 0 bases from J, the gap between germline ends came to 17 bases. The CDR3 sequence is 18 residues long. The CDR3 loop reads CASSEALLGGPYQETQYF. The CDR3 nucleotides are TGTGCCAGCAGTGAAGCGCTTCTGGGGGGTCCGTACCAAGAGACCCAGTACTTC.

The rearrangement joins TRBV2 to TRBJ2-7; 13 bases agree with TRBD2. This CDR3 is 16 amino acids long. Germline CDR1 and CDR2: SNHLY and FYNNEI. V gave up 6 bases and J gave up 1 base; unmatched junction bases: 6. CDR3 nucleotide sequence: TGTGCCAGCAGCCTCGGACTAGCGGGAGTATCCTACGAGCAGTACTTC. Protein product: CASSLGLAGVSYEQYF.

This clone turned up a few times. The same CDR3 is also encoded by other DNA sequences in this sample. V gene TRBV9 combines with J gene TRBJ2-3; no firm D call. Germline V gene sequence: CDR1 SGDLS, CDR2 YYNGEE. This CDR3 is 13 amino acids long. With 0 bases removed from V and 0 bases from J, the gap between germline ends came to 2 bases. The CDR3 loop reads CASSVASTDTQYF. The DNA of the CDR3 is TGTGCCAGCAGCGTAGCTAGCACAGATACGCAGTATTTT.

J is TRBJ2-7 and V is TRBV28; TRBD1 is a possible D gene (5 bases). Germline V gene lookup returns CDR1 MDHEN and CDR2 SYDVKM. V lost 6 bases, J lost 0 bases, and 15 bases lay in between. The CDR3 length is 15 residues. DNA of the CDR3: TGTGCCAGCAGGGAGTGGGGCCAATCCTCCTACGAGCAGTACTTC. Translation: CASREWGQSSYEQYF. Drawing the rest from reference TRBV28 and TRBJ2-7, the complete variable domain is DVKVTQSSRYLVKRTGEKVFLECVQDMDHENMFWYRQDPGLGLRLIYFSYDVKMKEKGDIPEGYSVSREKKERFSLILESASTNQTSMYLCASREWGQSSYEQYFGPGTRLTVT.

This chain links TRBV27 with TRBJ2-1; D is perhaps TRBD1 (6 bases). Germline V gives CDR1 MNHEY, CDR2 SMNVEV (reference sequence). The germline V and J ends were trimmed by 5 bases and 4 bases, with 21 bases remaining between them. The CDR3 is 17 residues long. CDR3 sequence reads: CASSPIARGSGYNEQFF. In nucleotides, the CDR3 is TGTGCCAGCAGTCCGATTGCGAGGGGGAGTGGGTACAATGAGCAGTTCTTC.

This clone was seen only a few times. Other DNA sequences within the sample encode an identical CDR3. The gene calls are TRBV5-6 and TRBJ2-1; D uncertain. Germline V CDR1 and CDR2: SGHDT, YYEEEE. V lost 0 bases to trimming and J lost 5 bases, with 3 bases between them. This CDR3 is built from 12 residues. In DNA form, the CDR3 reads TGTGCCAGCAGCTTGGGCGACAATGAGCAGTTCTTC. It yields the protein CASSLGDNEQFF.